This TCR beta chain was recovered during a study of metastatic and nonmetastatic thyroid tumors. Study context: Repertoires from malignant and benign thyroid patients were compared across blood and tumor or nodule tissue. Study conclusions and caveats: Within blood and tumor, benign nodules reportedly had significantly lower TCR beta diversity than malignant thyroid tumors did.

Every patient was untreated before thyroid surgery. The CDR3 covers 14 residues. The V and J ends lost 5 bases and 6 bases, in that order; junction bases with no gene match: 8. Germline V gene data show CDR1 as SGHTA and CDR2 as FQGNSA. In the source study's methods: Using the CDR3 differences seen across clinicopathological groups, the authors built a distant-metastasis classifier for papillary thyroid cancer, which was meant to discriminate distant-metastatic patients. TCRdb reassembled clones from the PCR reads with MiXCR. The V and J calls come from TCRdb's annotation, not from the publication. The data contain just over 40,000 clones, 9.5% to 12% of them singletons. This clone has at least ten counts. Its antigen is undetermined.

The chain has TRBV7-2 and TRBJ2-3, with 7 bases identical to TRBD2. This receptor was identified in a female donor with papillary thyroid cancer or a benign thyroid nodule (not recorded which). Some clones in this sample may be carry-over from other donors' samples. The sample consisted of blood. CDR3 in DNA: TGTGCCAGCAGCCAACGGGGGGTTTTTGATACGCAGTATTTT. Translated, it gives CASSQRGVFDTQYF.